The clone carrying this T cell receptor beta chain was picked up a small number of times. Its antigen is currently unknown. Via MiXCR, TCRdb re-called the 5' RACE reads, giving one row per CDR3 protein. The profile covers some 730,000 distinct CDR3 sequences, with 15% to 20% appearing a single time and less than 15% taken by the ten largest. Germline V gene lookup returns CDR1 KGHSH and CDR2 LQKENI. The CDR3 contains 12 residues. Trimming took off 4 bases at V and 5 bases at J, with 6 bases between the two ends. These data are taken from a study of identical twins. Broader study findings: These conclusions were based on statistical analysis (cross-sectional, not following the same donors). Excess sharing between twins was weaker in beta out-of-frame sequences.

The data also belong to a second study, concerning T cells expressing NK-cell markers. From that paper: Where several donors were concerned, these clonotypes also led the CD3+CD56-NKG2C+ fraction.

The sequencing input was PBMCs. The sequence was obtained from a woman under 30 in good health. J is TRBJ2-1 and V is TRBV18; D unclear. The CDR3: CASSQQNNEQFF. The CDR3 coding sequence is TGTGCCAGCTCACAGCAAAACAATGAGCAGTTCTTC.